The 7 T cell receptor beta chains below all came from one sample that was sequenced in a study of OX40 agonist ivuxolimab in advanced cancers. Sequencing was performed with immunoSEQ multiplex PCR; in TCRdb, only in-frame clones are kept and a portion is missing. The sample includes around 100,000 clones, over 75% of them seen just once. The sequencing used CD4+ or CD8+ T cells sorted from blood, collected in a trial of the OX40 agonist ivuxolimab. These receptors all come from an adult with an advanced solid tumor such as melanoma, head and neck, liver or kidney cancer.

The rearrangement joins TRBV7-9 to TRBJ2-1; TRBD1 aligns across 9 bases. The V and J ends lost 6 bases and 14 bases, in that order; junction bases with no gene match: 14. CDR1 and CDR2 from the germline V gene are SEHNR and FQNEAQ (reference sequence). The CDR3 is 14 amino acids. The CDR3 protein is CASRGQGGFGGKFF. The CDR3 DNA sequence: TGTGCCAGCAGGGGACAGGGAGGCTTCGGAGGCAAGTTCTTC.

The chain is built from TRBV19 and TRBJ2-1, with D tentatively TRBD1 or TRBD2 (6 bases each). Per germline, CDR1 LNHDA and CDR2 SQIVND (reference sequence). The germline V and J ends were trimmed by 7 bases and 6 bases, with 16 bases remaining between them. This CDR3 spans 14 amino acids. The DNA of the CDR3 is TGTGCCAGTATGGTAGGGGGGTCGCGCAATGAGCAGTTCTTC. Its translation is CASMVGGSRNEQFF.

The chain recombines TRBV9 with TRBJ2-3; 7 nucleotides line up with TRBD2. Trimming at V came to 0 bases and at J to 2 bases, leaving 9 bases not matched to a gene. There are 17 residues in the CDR3. From germline, CDR1 is SGDLS and CDR2 YYNGEE. The CDR3 DNA sequence: TGTGCCAGCAGCGTAGCGAAGGGAGGGCTAATCACAGATACGCAGTATTTT. Protein product: CASSVAKGGLITDTQYF.

The rearrangement links TRBV4-3 to TRBJ2-7, with a possible D match to TRBD2 (6 bases). CDR3 length equals 14 residues. Germline CDR1 and CDR2: LGHNA and YSLEER. The V gene lost 1 base and the J gene lost 0 bases, with 7 bases spanning the gap. Written as DNA, the CDR3 is TGCGCCAGCAGCCAAGTTAGCGGCTCCTACGAGCAGTACTTC. Protein product: CASSQVSGSYEQYF.

This CDR3 is CSVGSGNQPQHF. CDR3 sequence (DNA): TGCAGCGTTGGAAGCGGTAATCAGCCCCAGCATTTT. The chain employs TRBV29-1 and TRBJ1-5; D is unclear. The CDR3 runs 12 residues. The V gene lost 4 bases and the J gene lost 4 bases, with 8 bases spanning the gap. The germline V gene has CDR1 SQVTM and CDR2 ANQGSEA.

The chain combines TRBV6-5 with TRBJ2-5; tentatively, D is TRBD1 (5 bases). The germline CDR1 and CDR2 sequences are MNHEY and SVGAGI. This CDR3 is 14 amino acids long. V was shortened by 2 bases and J by 4 bases, with 11 bases between the two germline ends. The CDR3, as DNA: TGTGCCAGCAGTTACAGGGGTCCGCCAGAGACCCAGTACTTC. Its translation: CASSYRGPPETQYF.

The CDR3 here is CASSLRVGFEKQNTEAFF. As DNA, the CDR3 is TGTGCCAGCAGTTTGAGAGTAGGGTTCGAAAAACAAAACACTGAAGCTTTCTTT. The chain has TRBV27 and TRBJ1-1, with D unclear. The CDR3 is made up of 18 amino acids. With 3 bases removed from V and 2 bases from J, the gap between germline ends came to 22 bases. The germline CDR1 and CDR2 sequences are MNHEY and SMNVEV (reference sequence).